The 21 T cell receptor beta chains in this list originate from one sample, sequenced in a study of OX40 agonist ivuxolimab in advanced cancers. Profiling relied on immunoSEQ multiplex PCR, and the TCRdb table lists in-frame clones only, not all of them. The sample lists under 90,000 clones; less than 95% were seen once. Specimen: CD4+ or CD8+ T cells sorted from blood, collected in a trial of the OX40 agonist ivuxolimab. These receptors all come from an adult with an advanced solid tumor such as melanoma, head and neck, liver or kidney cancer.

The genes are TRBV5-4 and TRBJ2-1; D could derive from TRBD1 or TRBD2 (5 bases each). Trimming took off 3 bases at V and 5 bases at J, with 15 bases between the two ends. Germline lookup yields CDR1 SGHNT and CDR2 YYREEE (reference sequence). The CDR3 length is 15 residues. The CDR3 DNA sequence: TGTGCCAGCAGCTCTCCGGGACGGAGCCACAATGAGCAGTTCTTC. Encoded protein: CASSSPGRSHNEQFF.

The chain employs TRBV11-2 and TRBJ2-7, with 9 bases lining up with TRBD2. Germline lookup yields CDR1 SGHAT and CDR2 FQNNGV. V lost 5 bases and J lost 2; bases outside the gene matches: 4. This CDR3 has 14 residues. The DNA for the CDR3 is TGTGCCAGCAGCCCCCGGACTAGCGCCTACGAGCAGTACTTC. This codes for CASSPRTSAYEQYF.

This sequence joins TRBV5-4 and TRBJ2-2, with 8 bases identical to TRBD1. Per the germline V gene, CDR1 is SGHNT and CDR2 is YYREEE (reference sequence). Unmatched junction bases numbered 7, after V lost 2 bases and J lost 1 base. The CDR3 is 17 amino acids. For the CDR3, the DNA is TGTGCCAGCAGCTTACAATCCGGGACAGGGAACACCGGGGAGCTGTTTTTT. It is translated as CASSLQSGTGNTGELFF.

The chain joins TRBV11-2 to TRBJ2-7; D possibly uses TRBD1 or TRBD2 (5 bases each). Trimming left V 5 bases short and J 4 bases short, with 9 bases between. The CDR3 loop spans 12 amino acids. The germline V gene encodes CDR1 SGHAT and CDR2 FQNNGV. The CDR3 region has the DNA TGTGCCAGCAGCCAAGGGACGTACGAGCAGTACTTC. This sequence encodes CASSQGTYEQYF.

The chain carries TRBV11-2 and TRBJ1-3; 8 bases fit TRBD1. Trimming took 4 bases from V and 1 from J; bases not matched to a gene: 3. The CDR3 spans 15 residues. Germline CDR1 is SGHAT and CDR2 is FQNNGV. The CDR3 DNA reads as TGTGCCAGCAGCTCTACAGGGGGGTCTGGAAACACCATATATTTT. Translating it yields CASSSTGGSGNTIYF.

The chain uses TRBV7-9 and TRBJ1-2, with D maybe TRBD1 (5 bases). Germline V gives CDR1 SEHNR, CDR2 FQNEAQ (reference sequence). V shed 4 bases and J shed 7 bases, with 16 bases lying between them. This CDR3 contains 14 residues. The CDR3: CASSSPGVLGGYTF. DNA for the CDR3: TGTGCCAGCAGCTCCCCGGGGGTCCTTGGTGGCTACACCTTC.

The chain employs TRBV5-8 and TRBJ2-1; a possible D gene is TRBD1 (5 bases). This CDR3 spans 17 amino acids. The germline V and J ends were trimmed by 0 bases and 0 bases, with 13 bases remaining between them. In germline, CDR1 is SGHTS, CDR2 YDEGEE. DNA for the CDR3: TGTGCCAGCAGCTTGGCTGCGACAGCCAACTCCTACAATGAGCAGTTCTTC. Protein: CASSLAATANSYNEQFF.

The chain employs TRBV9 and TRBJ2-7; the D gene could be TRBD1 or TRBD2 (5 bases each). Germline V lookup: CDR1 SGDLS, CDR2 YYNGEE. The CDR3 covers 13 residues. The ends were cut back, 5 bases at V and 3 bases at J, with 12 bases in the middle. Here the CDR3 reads CASSPGPHYEQYF. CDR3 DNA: TGTGCCAGCAGTCCGGGACCCCACTACGAGCAGTACTTC.

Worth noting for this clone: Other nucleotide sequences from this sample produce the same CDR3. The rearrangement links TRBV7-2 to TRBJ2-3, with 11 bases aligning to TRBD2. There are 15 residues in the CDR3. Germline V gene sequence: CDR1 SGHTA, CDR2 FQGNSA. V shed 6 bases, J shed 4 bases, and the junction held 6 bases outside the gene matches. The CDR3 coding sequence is TGTGCCAGCAGTCTAGCGGGGGGCCTCGCAGATACGCAGTATTTT. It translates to CASSLAGGLADTQYF.

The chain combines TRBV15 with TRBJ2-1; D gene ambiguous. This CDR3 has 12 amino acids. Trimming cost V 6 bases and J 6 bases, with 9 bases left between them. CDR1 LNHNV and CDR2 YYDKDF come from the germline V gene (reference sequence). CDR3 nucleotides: TGTGCCACCAGACTGGGGTCCAATGAGCAGTTCTTC. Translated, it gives CATRLGSNEQFF.

This CDR3 is CASSHRPGQGYNEQFF. CDR3 nucleotide sequence: TGTGCCAGCAGCCATCGACCGGGACAGGGCTACAATGAGCAGTTCTTC. The gene calls are TRBV11-2 and TRBJ2-1; 9 bases are a match to TRBD1. Losses at the gene ends were 5 bases for V and 3 bases for J; bases not matched to a gene: 8. This CDR3 region has 16 residues. Per the germline V gene, CDR1 is SGHAT and CDR2 is FQNNGV. Full variable domain (missing parts from reference TRBV11-2 and TRBJ2-1): EAGVAQSPRYKIIEKRQSVAFWCNPISGHATLYWYQQILGQGPKLLIQFQNNGVVDDSQLPKDRFSAERLKGVDSTLKIQPAKLEDSAVYLCASSHRPGQGYNEQFFGPGTRLTVL.

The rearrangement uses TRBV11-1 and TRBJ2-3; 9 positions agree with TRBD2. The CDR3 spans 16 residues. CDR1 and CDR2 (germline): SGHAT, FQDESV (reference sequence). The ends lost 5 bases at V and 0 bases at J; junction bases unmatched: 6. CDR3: CASSKIAGASTDTQYF. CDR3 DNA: TGTGCCAGCAGCAAAATAGCGGGGGCCAGCACAGATACGCAGTATTTT.

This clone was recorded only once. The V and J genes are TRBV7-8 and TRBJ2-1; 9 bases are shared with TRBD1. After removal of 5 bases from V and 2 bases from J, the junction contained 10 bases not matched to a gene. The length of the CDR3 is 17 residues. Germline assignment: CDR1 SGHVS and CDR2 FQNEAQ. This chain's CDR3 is CASSPRGTGKPYNEQFF. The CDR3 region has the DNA TGTGCCAGCAGCCCCCGGGGGACAGGGAAGCCCTACAATGAGCAGTTCTTC.

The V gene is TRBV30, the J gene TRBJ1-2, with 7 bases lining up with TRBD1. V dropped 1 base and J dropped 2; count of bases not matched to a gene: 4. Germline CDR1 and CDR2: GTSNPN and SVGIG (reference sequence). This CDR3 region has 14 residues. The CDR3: CAWSEGAINYGYTF. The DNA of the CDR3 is TGTGCCTGGAGTGAGGGGGCCATAAACTATGGCTACACCTTC.

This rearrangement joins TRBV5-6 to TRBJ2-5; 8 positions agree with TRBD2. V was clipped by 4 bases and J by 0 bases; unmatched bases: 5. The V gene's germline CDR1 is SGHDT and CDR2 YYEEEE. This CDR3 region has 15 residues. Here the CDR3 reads CASSHEREYQETQYF. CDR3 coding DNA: TGTGCCAGCAGCCACGAGCGGGAGTACCAAGAGACCCAGTACTTC.

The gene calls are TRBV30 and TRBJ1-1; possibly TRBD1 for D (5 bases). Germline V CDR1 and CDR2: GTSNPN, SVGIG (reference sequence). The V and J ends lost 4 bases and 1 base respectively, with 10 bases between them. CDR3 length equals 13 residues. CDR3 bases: TGTGCCTGGAAGGTGACAGCGAACACTGAAGCTTTCTTT. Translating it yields CAWKVTANTEAFF.

The CDR3, as DNA: TGTGCCAGCAGCCGCATGGGGACAGGGACCGGGGAGCTGTTTTTT. Its protein product is CASSRMGTGTGELFF. The rearrangement joins TRBV7-2 to TRBJ2-2; TRBD1 matches at 9 bases. Germline CDR1 is SGHTA and CDR2 is FQGNSA. The CDR3 contains 15 residues. V was pared by 5 bases and J by 5 bases, with 6 bases of the junction left unmatched.

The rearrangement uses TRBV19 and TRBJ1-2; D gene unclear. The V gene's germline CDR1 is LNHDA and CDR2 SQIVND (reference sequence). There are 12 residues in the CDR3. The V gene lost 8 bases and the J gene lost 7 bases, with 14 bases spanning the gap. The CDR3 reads CASVGLGSGYTF. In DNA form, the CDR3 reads TGTGCCAGTGTTGGGTTGGGGTCTGGCTACACCTTC. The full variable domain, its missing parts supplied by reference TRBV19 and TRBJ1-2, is DGGITQSPKYLFRKEGQNVTLSCEQNLNHDAMYWYRQDPGQGLRLIYYSQIVNDFQKGDIAEGYSVSREKKESFPLTVTSAQKNPTAFYLCASVGLGSGYTFGSGTRLTVV.

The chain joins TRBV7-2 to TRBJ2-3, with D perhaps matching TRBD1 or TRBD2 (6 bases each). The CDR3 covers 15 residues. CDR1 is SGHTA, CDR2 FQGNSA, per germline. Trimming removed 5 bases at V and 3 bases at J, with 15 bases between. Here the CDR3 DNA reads TGTGCCAGCAGCCCCCGTGGGGGGCCGACAGATACGCAGTATTTT. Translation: CASSPRGGPTDTQYF.

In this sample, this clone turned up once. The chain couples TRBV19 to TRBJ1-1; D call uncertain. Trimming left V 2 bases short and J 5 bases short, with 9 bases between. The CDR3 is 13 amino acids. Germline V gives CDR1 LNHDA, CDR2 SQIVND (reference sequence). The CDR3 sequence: CASSIIGSTEAFF. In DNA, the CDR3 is TGTGCCAGTAGTATAATAGGGTCAACTGAAGCTTTCTTT. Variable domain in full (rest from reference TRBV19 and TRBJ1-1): DGGITQSPKYLFRKEGQNVTLSCEQNLNHDAMYWYRQDPGQGLRLIYYSQIVNDFQKGDIAEGYSVSREKKESFPLTVTSAQKNPTAFYLCASSIIGSTEAFFGQGTRLTVV.

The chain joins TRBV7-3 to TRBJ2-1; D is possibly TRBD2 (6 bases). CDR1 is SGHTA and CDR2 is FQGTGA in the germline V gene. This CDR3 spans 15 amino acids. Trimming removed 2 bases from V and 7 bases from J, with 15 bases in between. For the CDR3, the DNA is TGTGCCAGCAGCTTACAAGCGGGCAAAGCGAATGAGCAGTTCTTC. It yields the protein CASSLQAGKANEQFF.